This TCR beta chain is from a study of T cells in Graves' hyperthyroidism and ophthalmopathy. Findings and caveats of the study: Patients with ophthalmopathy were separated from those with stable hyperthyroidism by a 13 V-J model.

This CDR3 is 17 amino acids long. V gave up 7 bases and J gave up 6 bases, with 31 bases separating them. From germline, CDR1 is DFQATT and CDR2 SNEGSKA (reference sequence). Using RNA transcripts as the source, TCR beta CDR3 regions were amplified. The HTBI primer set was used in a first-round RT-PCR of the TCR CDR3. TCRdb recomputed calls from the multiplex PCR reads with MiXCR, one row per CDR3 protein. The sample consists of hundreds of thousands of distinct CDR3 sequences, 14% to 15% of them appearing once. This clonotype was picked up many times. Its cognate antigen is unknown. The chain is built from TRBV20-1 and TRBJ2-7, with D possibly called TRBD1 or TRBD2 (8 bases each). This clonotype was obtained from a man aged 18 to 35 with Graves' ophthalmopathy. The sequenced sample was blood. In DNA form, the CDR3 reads TGCAGTGGTAGTGATGTCAGGGGGCTTGCGGGAGGTCGCGAGCAGTACTTC. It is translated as CSGSDVRGLAGGREQYF.